Listed below are T cell receptor beta chains from one sample, sequenced in a study of T cell responses to AZD1222 COVID-19 vaccine. The data were produced by immunoSEQ multiplex PCR, yet TCRdb's version contains in-frame clones alone and is incomplete. The sample holds around 33,000 clones, just over 90% seen once. Sequenced material: peripheral blood, taken on day 0 of AZD1222 vaccination. The receptor source for this set is an adult in good health. CDR3s include the opening cysteine and the closing phenylalanine or tryptophan. The order of the fields is D gene, clone size, V gene, J gene, CDR3 protein, CDR3 DNA. A D gene is named only where the DNA matches it firmly. A clone size is listed for some rows: how often the clone was seen (once, few, many), or a class if it is expanded.

.,.,TRBV19,TRBJ1-1,CASSEPPNTEAFF,TGTGCCAGTAGTGAACCGCCGAACACTGAAGCTTTCTTT
.,.,TRBV25-1,TRBJ1-3,CASSVGGTGNTIYF,TGTGCCAGCAGTGTGGGGGGGACAGGAAACACCATATATTTT
TRBD2,.,TRBV6-5,TRBJ2-1,CASPGLAVNEQFF,TGTGCCAGCCCGGGACTAGCAGTCAATGAGCAGTTCTTC
TRBD1,.,TRBV4-3,TRBJ2-7,CASSLWTGGSYEQYF,TGCGCCAGCAGCCTGTGGACAGGGGGCTCCTACGAGCAGTACTTC
.,.,TRBV6-5,TRBJ2-7,CASTAGSSYEQYF,TGTGCCAGCACGGCGGGGAGCTCCTACGAGCAGTACTTC
.,.,TRBV5-1,TRBJ1-3,CASSIIPLGQAGGNTIYF,TGCGCCAGCAGCATAATTCCTTTGGGGCAAGCCGGAGGCAACACCATATATTTT
.,once,TRBV9,TRBJ1-2,CASSGGGRVYGYTF,TGTGCCAGCAGCGGAGGAGGAAGGGTTTATGGCTACACCTTC
.,.,TRBV19,TRBJ2-3,CASSPLRRGSTDTQYF,TGTGCCAGTAGTCCCCTCCGGCGGGGTAGCACAGATACGCAGTATTTT
.,.,TRBV30,TRBJ1-4,CAWTGSPNEKLFF,TGTGCCTGGACCGGGAGCCCCAATGAAAAACTGTTTTTT
.,.,TRBV6-6,TRBJ1-6,CASSPPGSSYNSPLHF,TGTGCCAGCAGTCCCCCAGGGAGCTCCTATAATTCACCCCTCCACTTT
.,.,TRBV6-5,TRBJ1-5,CASRSPQQGIQPQHF,TGTGCCAGCCGATCTCCCCAACAGGGTATCCAGCCCCAGCATTTT
.,.,TRBV18,TRBJ1-4,CASSDMTATNEKLFF,TGTGCCAGCTCAGACATGACAGCAACTAATGAAAAACTGTTTTTT
.,.,TRBV9,TRBJ1-5,CASSVGGMTPQHF,TGTGCCAGCAGCGTAGGGGGCATGACGCCCCAGCATTTT
.,.,TRBV19,TRBJ1-5,CASSIDRTANQPQHF,TGTGCCAGTAGTATAGATCGGACCGCTAATCAGCCCCAGCATTTT
TRBD2,medium-sized,TRBV5-4,TRBJ2-1,CASSLVAGRYNEQFF,TGTGCCAGCAGCTTGGTAGCGGGACGATACAATGAGCAGTTCTTC
.,.,TRBV4-2,TRBJ1-5,CASSQGAVHSNQPQHF,TGTGCCAGCAGCCAAGGGGCAGTTCATAGCAATCAGCCCCAGCATTTT
TRBD1,.,TRBV7-8,TRBJ1-1,CASSARTGTMNTEAFF,TGTGCCAGCAGCGCACGGACAGGAACAATGAACACTGAAGCTTTCTTT
TRBD1,once,TRBV4-1,TRBJ2-1,CASSRDYGTGKFF,TGCGCCAGCAGCCGGGACTACGGGACAGGGAAGTTCTTC
.,.,TRBV19,TRBJ1-1,CASKPPDSLMNTEAFF,TGTGCCAGTAAACCCCCCGACAGCCTTATGAACACTGAAGCTTTCTTT
.,.,TRBV10-3,TRBJ1-1,CAISESGGGTNTEAFF,TGTGCCATCAGTGAGTCTGGGGGGGGTACGAACACTGAAGCTTTCTTT
.,.,TRBV5-8,TRBJ1-6,CASSLNLRGHYNSPLHF,TGTGCCAGCAGCTTGAATCTCCGCGGACATTATAATTCACCCCTCCACTTT
TRBD2,.,TRBV5-4,TRBJ2-7,CASSSTSGAPYEQYF,TGTGCCAGCAGCTCGACTAGCGGGGCCCCCTACGAGCAGTACTTC
.,.,TRBV6-5,TRBJ1-2,CASTIDGPSGYGYTF,TGTGCCAGCACCATCGATGGACCGTCCGGCTATGGCTACACCTTC
TRBD1,.,TRBV24-1,TRBJ1-2,CATSDPTQGADGYTF,TGTGCCACCAGTGATCCAACACAGGGGGCGGATGGCTACACCTTC
.,.,TRBV6-1,TRBJ2-3,CASSETGRTQYF,TGTGCCAGCAGTGAAACAGGCCGTACGCAGTATTTT
.,.,TRBV12-3/TRBV12-4,TRBJ1-1,CASSSITFEAFF,TGTGCCAGCAGTTCCATCACTTTTGAAGCTTTCTTT
.,.,TRBV19,TRBJ1-6,CASSKRNFNSPLHF,TGTGCCAGTAGTAAACGGAATTTTAATTCACCCCTCCACTTT
.,.,TRBV7-9,TRBJ1-6,CASSSDLSYNSPLHF,TGTGCCAGCAGTTCGGACCTCTCCTATAATTCACCCCTCCACTTT